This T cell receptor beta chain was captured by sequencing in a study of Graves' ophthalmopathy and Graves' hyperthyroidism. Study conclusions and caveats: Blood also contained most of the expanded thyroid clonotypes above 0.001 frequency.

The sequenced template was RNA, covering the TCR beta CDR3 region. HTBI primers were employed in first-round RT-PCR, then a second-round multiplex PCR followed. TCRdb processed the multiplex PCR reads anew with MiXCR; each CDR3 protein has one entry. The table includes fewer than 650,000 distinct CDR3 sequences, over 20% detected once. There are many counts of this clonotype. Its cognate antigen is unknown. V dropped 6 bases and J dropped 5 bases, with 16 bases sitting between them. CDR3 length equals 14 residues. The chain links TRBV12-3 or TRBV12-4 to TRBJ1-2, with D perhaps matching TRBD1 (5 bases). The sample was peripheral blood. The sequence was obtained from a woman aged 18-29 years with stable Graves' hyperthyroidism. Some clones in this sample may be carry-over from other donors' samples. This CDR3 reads CASRRGRHMYGYTF. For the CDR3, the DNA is TGTGCCAGCAGGCGGGGACGGCATATGTATGGCTACACCTTC.